This record looks at one TCR beta chain sequence and its context. Its antigen is not known. The data belong to a study of CD8 T cells in ankylosing spondylitis. General study points: One TCR beta motif, made up of roughly eight highly homologous variants, appeared characteristic of ankylosing spondylitis blood. Disease-linked clones were reportedly significantly enriched in matched ankylosing spondylitis synovial fluid.

TCRdb re-derived calls from the 5' RACE reads in MiXCR, one entry per CDR3 protein. The profile shows 130,000 or so distinct CDR3 sequences, about 15% of them singletons. The CDR3 spans 17 residues. V was trimmed by 2 bases and J by 2 bases, leaving 20 bases between them. Germline loops: CDR1 SGHRS, CDR2 YFSETQ. This sequence originates from a male donor with ankylosing spondylitis. Sequencing was carried out using blood, either unsorted or a sorted T cell fraction (not recorded which). The chain employs TRBV5-1 and TRBJ2-7; the D gene is possibly TRBD1 (5 bases). The CDR3 here is CASSFRTDPGHTYEQYF. DNA of the CDR3: TGCGCCAGCAGCTTTCGAACAGATCCTGGACACACCTACGAGCAGTACTTC.